The 8 T cell receptor beta chains below were found in one sample sequenced in a study of T cell responses to AZD1222 COVID-19 vaccine. The method was immunoSEQ multiplex PCR; TCRdb's version includes in-frame clones alone and lacks a portion of them. The table lists 100,000 to 140,000 clones, around 92% of them singletons. This material consisted of peripheral blood, taken on day 0 of AZD1222 vaccination. These receptors were taken from an adult in good health.

V usage is TRBV12-3 or TRBV12-4 and J usage is TRBJ1-5; perhaps TRBD1 as D (5 bases). CDR3 length equals 12 residues. Trimming pared 11 bases from V and 7 bases from J, leaving 15 bases between. CDR3: CASNKGEQPQHF. CDR3 DNA sequence: TGTGCCTCCAACAAAGGGGAACAGCCCCAGCATTTT.

Only a few counts were recorded for this clone. The genes are TRBV7-9 and TRBJ1-1; D is uncertain. V dropped 5 bases and J dropped 1 base, with 11 bases sitting between them. The CDR3 contains 14 residues. Germline V gene data show CDR1 as SEHNR and CDR2 as FQNEAQ (reference sequence). The CDR3 protein is CASSEQTRNTEAFF. CDR3 DNA sequence: TGTGCCAGCAGCGAGCAAACTAGGAACACTGAAGCTTTCTTT.

The V call is TRBV5-1, the J call TRBJ2-5, with D possibly TRBD1 on 5 matching bases. The CDR3 length is 14 residues. Trimming took 1 base from V and 3 from J, leaving 10 bases between them. CDR1 is SGHRS, CDR2 YFSETQ, per germline. CDR3 amino acids: CASSLRQSKETQYF. As DNA, the CDR3 is TGCGCCAGCAGCTTGAGACAGTCCAAAGAGACCCAGTACTTC.

The chain combines TRBV9 with TRBJ1-2; D remains ambiguous. Trimming took off 0 bases at V and 13 bases at J, with 13 bases between the two ends. The CDR3 is 12 amino acids. Per the germline V gene, CDR1 is SGDLS and CDR2 is YYNGEE. CDR3 coding DNA: TGTGCCAGCAGCGTAGTGGAAGGAGGTCTCACCTTC. It translates to CASSVVEGGLTF.

The chain has TRBV5-4 and TRBJ1-5; D uncertain. The V gene's germline CDR1 is SGHNT and CDR2 YYREEE (reference sequence). CDR3 length equals 14 residues. Trimming took 0 bases from V and 3 from J, leaving 7 bases between them. CDR3: CASSLAGFNQPQHF. The CDR3 DNA follows: TGTGCCAGCAGCTTGGCAGGTTTCAATCAGCCCCAGCATTTT.

The chain couples TRBV5-1 to TRBJ1-1; D remains unclear. This CDR3 has 14 amino acids. The V gene's germline CDR1 is SGHRS and CDR2 YFSETQ. Between the trimmed V and J ends, which lost 0 bases and 4 bases, there was a span of 10 bases. The DNA of the CDR3 is TGCGCCAGCAGCTTGGTGGGCAGCCGCACTGAAGCTTTCTTT. Residues: CASSLVGSRTEAFF.

This chain links TRBV5-1 with TRBJ2-5; D is unclear. Germline loops: CDR1 SGHRS, CDR2 YFSETQ. This CDR3 is 15 amino acids long. Trimming left V 1 base short and J 1 base short, with 11 bases between. CDR3 residues: CASSLTVQVQETQYF. CDR3 bases: TGCGCCAGCAGCTTGACGGTCCAAGTCCAAGAGACCCAGTACTTC.

This chain links TRBV6-1 with TRBJ1-2, with unresolved D. V was cut by 0 bases and J by 8 bases, with 16 bases left in between. The length of the CDR3 is 15 residues. Germline V lookup: CDR1 MNHNS, CDR2 SASEGT. The CDR3 DNA reads TGTGCCAGCAGTGAAGCCATACCAGCGTTATACGGCTACACCTTC. This gives the protein CASSEAIPALYGYTF.